A selection of T cell receptor beta chains follows, all from one sample in a study of technical replicates of blood from several donors. Repertoires were generated with immunoSEQ multiplex PCR, while TCRdb's copy carries only in-frame clones and drops some. This table has some 75,000 clones, 96% appearing once. The sample comprised T cells isolated from PBMCs. All receptors come from a human donor in good health. The CDR3 runs from the conserved cysteine through the conserved F or W. The order of the fields is CDR3 DNA, CDR3 protein, D gene, clone size, V gene, J gene. A D gene is named only where the DNA matches it firmly. Expanded clones are given a class, and other clones once, few, many or no size at all.

TGTGCCAGCAGCCCATTAGGGGGAAGGTATGGCTACACCTTC	CASSPLGGRYGYTF	.	.	TRBV7-2	TRBJ1-2
TGTGCCAGCTCACCGGGTGTGGAGATGAATGAGCAGTTCTTC	CASSPGVEMNEQFF	.	.	TRBV18	TRBJ2-1
TGTGCCAGCAGGTCGGGACTAGCGGGGGGAGTGGAGCAGTTCTTC	CASRSGLAGGVEQFF	TRBD2	.	TRBV9	TRBJ2-1
TGTGCCAACAGCCAAAGTCAGGGGAACTATGGCTACACCTTC	CANSQSQGNYGYTF	.	.	TRBV2	TRBJ1-2
TGTGCCAGCAGCGTAGTTCCTAGCGGGAGCGGTAATGAGCAGTTCTTC	CASSVVPSGSGNEQFF	TRBD2	.	TRBV9	TRBJ2-1
TGCGCCAGCAGCTTAAACAGGGACCAAGAGACCCAGTACTTC	CASSLNRDQETQYF	.	.	TRBV5-1	TRBJ2-5
TGTGCCAGCAGCGTAGTCGGGGCTAGCGGGGTCACAGATACGCAGTATTTT	CASSVVGASGVTDTQYF	TRBD2	.	TRBV9	TRBJ2-3
TGTGCCAGCAGCGAGGGACAGGGAGTTGACGAGCAGTACTTC	CASSEGQGVDEQYF	TRBD1	.	TRBV9	TRBJ2-7
TGTGCCAGCAGCGCAGGGACTAGCGGTTACAATGAGCAGTTCTTC	CASSAGTSGYNEQFF	TRBD2	.	TRBV9	TRBJ2-1
TGCAGCGTTGGAGGGACAGTCACTGAAGCTTTCTTT	CSVGGTVTEAFF	TRBD1	.	TRBV29-1	TRBJ1-1
TGCGCCAGCAGCTTGGGACACCTTAACTATGGCTACACCTTC	CASSLGHLNYGYTF	.	few	TRBV5-1	TRBJ1-2
TGCGCCAGCAGTAATCTCCGGACTACCTATGGCGAGCAGTACTTC	CASSNLRTTYGEQYF	.	.	TRBV10-1	TRBJ2-7
TGTGCCAGCAGTCTAATTCAGGGGAGTGGGGATGGCTACACCTTC	CASSLIQGSGDGYTF	.	.	TRBV6-5	TRBJ1-2
TGTGCCAGCAGGTCGGATGAGCAGTTCTTC	CASRSDEQFF	.	.	TRBV6-1	TRBJ2-1
TGCGCCAGCAGCTTGGGGGGGGAAAACTCCTACGAGCAGTACTTC	CASSLGGENSYEQYF	.	.	TRBV5-1	TRBJ2-7
TGTGCCAGCAGCCAAGAGGAGGGGGCAGAGACCCAGTACTTC	CASSQEEGAETQYF	.	.	TRBV4-2	TRBJ2-5
TGCGCCAGCACAGAGGACAGCCCTTTCCAAGAGACCCAGTACTTC	CASTEDSPFQETQYF	.	.	TRBV5-1	TRBJ2-5
TGTGCCAGCAGCGCTAGCGGGAGGGCCGACAATAAGCAGTTCTTC	CASSASGRADNKQFF	TRBD2	.	TRBV9	TRBJ2-1
TGTGCCAGCAGCTTGCTCGGGACTCTAACCTACGAGCAGTACTTC	CASSLLGTLTYEQYF	.	.	TRBV5-6	TRBJ2-7
TGTGCCAGCAGCGCGACAGCGAACACTGAAGCTTTCTTT	CASSATANTEAFF	.	.	TRBV9	TRBJ1-1
TGTGCCAGCAGAATTCCAACCGGGGAGCTGTTTTTT	CASRIPTGELFF	.	.	TRBV5-4	TRBJ2-2
TGTGCCAGCAGTTTTAGCGGGAGGACCTCCGCAGATACGCAGTATTTT	CASSFSGRTSADTQYF	TRBD2	.	TRBV6-6	TRBJ2-3
TGTGCCAGCTCACCTTCGGGATCGAACACTGAAGCTTTCTTT	CASSPSGSNTEAFF	.	.	TRBV18	TRBJ1-1
TGCGCCAGCAGCCCTCAGGACACACTAGCCAAAAACATTCAGTACTTC	CASSPQDTLAKNIQYF	.	.	TRBV4-1	TRBJ2-4
TGTGCCAGCAGCGCCCCACTAGCGGACTTATCCTACAATGAGCAGTTCTTC	CASSAPLADLSYNEQFF	TRBD2	.	TRBV9	TRBJ2-1
TGCGCCAGCAGCTTGGGTCAGCTAGTCGGCGATGGCTACACCTTC	CASSLGQLVGDGYTF	.	.	TRBV5-1	TRBJ1-2
TGTGCCAGCAGGGGAGGACAGGGGGCTCTAGAGACCCAGTACTTC	CASRGGQGALETQYF	TRBD1	.	TRBV2	TRBJ2-5
TGTGCCAGCATGGTAGTCACTGAAGCTTTCTTT	CASMVVTEAFF	.	.	TRBV25-1	TRBJ1-1
TGTGCCAGCAGCTCGTCGGTAGACTATTACGAGCAGTACTTC	CASSSSVDYYEQYF	.	.	TRBV11-2	TRBJ2-7
TGTGCCAGCAGCACCCACGGGGACAATCAGCCCCAGCATTTT	CASSTHGDNQPQHF	.	.	TRBV7-2	TRBJ1-5
TGTGCCAGCAGCTTATCGACAGATACGCAGTATTTT	CASSLSTDTQYF	.	.	TRBV7-2	TRBJ2-3
TGTGCCAGCAGTGAACAGGGGGCTCTCGGGGAGCTGTTTTTT	CASSEQGALGELFF	TRBD1	.	TRBV28	TRBJ2-2
TGTGCCAGCAGCTTGGCCTCATTGGAGGGAGAGACCCAGTACTTC	CASSLASLEGETQYF	.	once	TRBV5-5	TRBJ2-5
TGCGCCAGCAGCCCGAGGGAAGGATCCTACAATGAGCAGTTCTTC	CASSPREGSYNEQFF	.	.	TRBV5-1	TRBJ2-1
TGTGCCAGCAGCCAAGATCCCATGACTAGTAGGAGCTCCTACGAGCAGTACTTC	CASSQDPMTSRSSYEQYF	.	once	TRBV14	TRBJ2-7
TGTGCCAGTAGAAAACAGGCCTTTGACTATGGCTACACCTTC	CASRKQAFDYGYTF	.	.	TRBV19	TRBJ1-2
TGTGCCAGCAGCCCGGGACTAGCGGCAGATACGCAGTATTTT	CASSPGLAADTQYF	TRBD2	.	TRBV5-4	TRBJ2-3
TGTGCCTGGAATGCAGGGACAGGGGGCGCCGGCTACACCTTC	CAWNAGTGGAGYTF	TRBD1	.	TRBV30	TRBJ1-2
TGTGCCACCAGCAGGGAGAGAATGGCGGAGCCCTACTACGAGCAGTACTTC	CATSRERMAEPYYEQYF	.	.	TRBV15	TRBJ2-7
TGTGCCAGCAGCGCGGAAATCGGGGGGCGGGTCTTC	CASSAEIGGRVF	.	.	TRBV9	TRBJ2-1
TGTGCCAGCACCCAAAGACACAGGGAGACTGAAGCTTTCTTT	CASTQRHRETEAFF	.	.	TRBV6-5	TRBJ1-1
TGTGCCAGCAGTTCGCTCAGTTCAGGGAGCAATCAGCCCCAGCATTTT	CASSSLSSGSNQPQHF	.	.	TRBV28	TRBJ1-5
TGTGCCTGGAGTGTATTAGCCTTCTATGGCTACACCTTC	CAWSVLAFYGYTF	.	.	TRBV30	TRBJ1-2
TGTGCCAGCAGCACCCCAGAGCGGGAGGGCCTTCATACGCAGTATTTT	CASSTPEREGLHTQYF	TRBD2	.	TRBV11-2	TRBJ2-3
TGTGCCATCAGTGGGCCCGACAGGAAAAACATTCAGTACTTC	CAISGPDRKNIQYF	.	.	TRBV10-3	TRBJ2-4
TGTGCCAGCAGTAGGACAGGGGGCTTCTATGGACAGCCCCAGCATTTT	CASSRTGGFYGQPQHF	TRBD1	.	TRBV2	TRBJ1-5
TGTGCCATCAGTACAGGGAACAGTGAGCAGTTCTTC	CAISTGNSEQFF	.	.	TRBV10-3	TRBJ2-1
TGTGCCAGTAGTACCGGGACAGGCCGCTACGAGCAGTACTTC	CASSTGTGRYEQYF	TRBD1	.	TRBV19	TRBJ2-7
TGTGCCAGCAGCGTAACCTCCAGCGTCGGCCAAGAGACCCAGTACTTC	CASSVTSSVGQETQYF	.	.	TRBV9	TRBJ2-5
TGTGCCAGCAGCCCCCGGGGTAGCGGGCAAGAGACCCAGTACTTC	CASSPRGSGQETQYF	TRBD2	.	TRBV11-3	TRBJ2-5
TGTGCCAGCAGTTACTCATTGGGCGGGACTGGCTACACCTTC	CASSYSLGGTGYTF	.	.	TRBV6-5	TRBJ1-2
TGTGCCAGCAGCTTTCAGGGGGCGCGGACTGAAGCTTTCTTT	CASSFQGARTEAFF	TRBD1	.	TRBV5-4	TRBJ1-1
TGTGCCAGCAGCGAAGGGACTAGCGGGGGCACCGGGGAGCTGTTTTTT	CASSEGTSGGTGELFF	TRBD2	.	TRBV7-3	TRBJ2-2
TGTGCCAGCAGCTTGGTAGAAACTACAGATACGCAGTATTTT	CASSLVETTDTQYF	.	.	TRBV5-6	TRBJ2-3